These T cell receptor beta chains were read from a single sample in a study of CD8 T cells in ankylosing spondylitis. TCRdb analysed the 5' RACE reads with MiXCR anew, one entry per CDR3 protein. The repertoire holds hundreds of thousands of distinct CDR3 sequences, with approximately 12% as singletons. Sequences were obtained from blood, either unsorted or a sorted T cell fraction (not recorded which). These receptors were obtained from a male donor with ankylosing spondylitis. Each CDR3 is given with its conserved first and last residue. D genes are given only for firm matches. Some rows have no size entry. The others give once, few or many, or a class for an expanded clone.

>NA|many|TRBJ1-5|TRBV18
CASSPGPDQPQHF
TGCGCCAGCAGCCCTGGACCGGATCAGCCCCAGCATTTT
>TRBD2|few|TRBJ2-5|TRBV7-8
CASSTLAGVSGTQYF
TGTGCCAGCAGCACACTAGCGGGAGTGAGTGGGACCCAGTACTTC
>NA|many|TRBJ2-5|TRBV29-1
CSTRGGETQYF
TGCAGTACCAGGGGTGGGGAGACCCAGTACTTC
>NA|few|TRBJ2-6|TRBV20-1
CSARNSGANVLTF
TGCAGTGCCCGAAATTCTGGGGCCAACGTCCTGACTTTC
>TRBD1|few|TRBJ1-5|TRBV20-1
CSARRPGQGGSNQPQHF
TGCAGTGCTAGAAGACCGGGACAGGGGGGTAGCAATCAGCCCCAGCATTTT
>NA|few|TRBJ2-5|TRBV7-2
CASSPANRETQYF
TGTGCCAGCAGCCCCGCAAATCGGGAGACCCAGTACTTC
>TRBD1|NA|TRBJ1-2|TRBV6-1
CASSPSSTGEGYTF
TGTGCCAGCAGCCCCAGTTCGACAGGGGAGGGCTACACCTTC
>NA|few|TRBJ2-5|TRBV20-1
CSIGQPVQETQYF
TGCAGTATCGGACAGCCCGTGCAAGAGACCCAGTACTTC
>TRBD2|many|TRBJ2-1|TRBV7-6
CASSPALAASYNEQFF
TGTGCCAGCAGCCCCGCCCTAGCGGCCTCCTACAATGAGCAGTTCTTC
>TRBD1|few|TRBJ2-5|TRBV29-1
CSVATGRGETQYF
TGCAGCGTAGCGACAGGGCGAGGAGAGACCCAGTACTTC
>TRBD2|NA|TRBJ2-2|TRBV11-2
CASSYPGLAIGELFF
TGTGCCAGCAGCTACCCGGGACTAGCAATCGGGGAGCTGTTTTTT
>NA|few|TRBJ1-1|TRBV20-1
CSALGGTQNTEAFF
TGCAGTGCCCTTGGTGGGACCCAGAACACTGAAGCTTTCTTT
>TRBD1|NA|TRBJ1-4|TRBV6-5
CASSRDREKLFF
TGTGCCAGCAGTAGGGACAGAGAAAAACTGTTTTTT
>NA|many|TRBJ2-2|TRBV20-1
CSARGGTGELFF
TGCAGTGCTAGGGGGGGCACCGGGGAGCTGTTTTTT
>NA|NA|TRBJ1-1|TRBV20-1
CSALVGGPGTEAFF
TGCAGTGCCCTGGTCGGGGGGCCGGGGACTGAAGCTTTCTTT
>NA|few|TRBJ2-3|TRBV4-2
CASSRPGPSTDTQYF
TGTGCCAGCAGCCGTCCAGGACCAAGCACAGATACGCAGTATTTT
>NA|many|TRBJ1-2|TRBV29-1
CSVPTENYGYTF
TGCAGCGTCCCGACAGAGAACTATGGCTACACCTTC
>TRBD2|few|TRBJ2-1|TRBV5-6
CASSLRGGLAGGRSSSYNEQFF
TGTGCCAGCAGCTTGAGAGGGGGACTAGCGGGGGGCCGATCGAGCTCCTACAATGAGCAGTTCTTC
>NA|NA|TRBJ2-3|TRBV7-9
CASSLGGETDTQYF
TGTGCCAGCAGCTTAGGTGGGGAGACAGATACGCAGTATTTT
>NA|NA|TRBJ1-1|TRBV5-1
CASSLSFDLNTEAFF
TGCGCCAGCAGCTTGTCGTTCGATCTGAACACTGAAGCTTTCTTT